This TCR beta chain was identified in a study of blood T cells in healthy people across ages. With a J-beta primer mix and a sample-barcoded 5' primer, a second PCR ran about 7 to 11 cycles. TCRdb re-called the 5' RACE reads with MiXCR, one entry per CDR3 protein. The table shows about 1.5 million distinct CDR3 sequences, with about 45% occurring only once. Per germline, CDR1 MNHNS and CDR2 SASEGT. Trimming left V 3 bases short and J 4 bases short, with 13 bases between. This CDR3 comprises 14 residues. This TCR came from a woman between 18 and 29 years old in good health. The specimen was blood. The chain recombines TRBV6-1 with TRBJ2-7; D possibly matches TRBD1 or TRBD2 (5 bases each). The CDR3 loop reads CASSDPGTKYEQYF. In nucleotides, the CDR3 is TGTGCCAGCAGTGACCCCGGGACCAAATACGAGCAGTACTTC.